This T cell receptor beta chain emerged from a study of blood T cell repertoires in COVID-19. For the study at large: The samples span acute and convalescent COVID-19 from the United States, Italy and Spain. Sources were T cells, B-cell-depleted T cells, or PBMCs; the material itself was cDNA or gDNA.

This clone was picked up one time. The CDR3 runs 17 residues. With 3 bases clipped from V and 8 bases from J, the junction kept 11 bases outside the gene matches. CDR1 and CDR2 from the germline V gene are KGHSH and LQKENI. As originally analysed: Reference gene primer amplification gave estimated nucleated cell counts. Sequencing used immunoSEQ multiplex PCR; TCRdb keeps in-frame clones, though not all of them. V and J calls and clone size are given by that table; D and trimming were obtained from the DNA. The sample lists about 270,000 clones, 82% occurring once. The V call is TRBV18, the J call TRBJ2-1; 12 bases agree with TRBD2. What was sequenced was peripheral blood. This TCR was sampled from a woman aged 18-29 years with acute or convalescent COVID-19. CDR3 nucleotides: TGTGCCAGCTCACCCCCGCTGACTAGCGGGAGTTTCTATGAGCAGTTCTTC. Translation: CASSPPLTSGSFYEQFF.